This is a list of T cell receptor beta chains from one sample in a study of graft-versus-host responses after intestinal transplantation. Some clones are missing from TCRdb's copy, which holds only in-frame ones; the method was immunoSEQ multiplex PCR. This table holds 35,000 to 45,000 clones, about 93% found once. This specimen was PBMCs, taken 16 days after intestinal transplant. Receptor source: a human patient who received an intestinal transplant, so some T cells may come from the graft donor. Each CDR3 is given with its conserved first and last residue. Fields, in order: V gene, J gene, CDR3 protein.

V gene: TRBV7-8
J gene: TRBJ2-3
CDR3 protein: CASSPEGGRARTDTQYF

V gene: TRBV27
J gene: TRBJ1-5
CDR3 protein: CASSPGGPPQHF

V gene: TRBV5-6
J gene: TRBJ1-2
CDR3 protein: CASSDGQRYGYTF

V gene: TRBV4-1
J gene: TRBJ2-1
CDR3 protein: CASSPVASGYNEQFF

V gene: TRBV4-2
J gene: TRBJ2-7
CDR3 protein: CASSQLGLASEQYF

V gene: TRBV11-2
J gene: TRBJ2-1
CDR3 protein: CASSLVSKGWNEQFF

V gene: TRBV21-1
J gene: TRBJ1-6
CDR3 protein: CASSKKSRGLRAGNSPLHF

V gene: TRBV5-4
J gene: TRBJ1-2
CDR3 protein: CASSPSGTGGGYGYTF

V gene: TRBV28
J gene: TRBJ2-3
CDR3 protein: CASSLTGTGADTQYF

V gene: TRBV2
J gene: TRBJ2-6
CDR3 protein: CASRGYSGANVLTF

V gene: TRBV4-1
J gene: TRBJ2-3
CDR3 protein: CASSQGPSGREWGHTQYF

V gene: TRBV27
J gene: TRBJ2-1
CDR3 protein: CASSSQEGGVDNEQFF

V gene: TRBV9
J gene: TRBJ1-5
CDR3 protein: CASSDDPGQGMGSNQPQHF

V gene: TRBV28
J gene: TRBJ2-7
CDR3 protein: CASNTRTSGIYEQYF

V gene: TRBV6-9
J gene: TRBJ2-3
CDR3 protein: CASSYSRNPSTDTQYF

V gene: TRBV28
J gene: TRBJ1-5
CDR3 protein: CAIPGLPNQPQHF

V gene: TRBV18
J gene: TRBJ1-2
CDR3 protein: CASSPNREDYGYTF

V gene: TRBV4-3
J gene: TRBJ1-1
CDR3 protein: CASSHLQWTEAFF

V gene: TRBV4-3
J gene: TRBJ2-2
CDR3 protein: CASSQETSAFTGELFF

V gene: TRBV5-4
J gene: TRBJ2-1
CDR3 protein: CASSQLAGSYNEQFF

V gene: TRBV28
J gene: TRBJ2-4
CDR3 protein: CASSFPPTFAKNIQYF

V gene: TRBV6-1
J gene: TRBJ2-1
CDR3 protein: CGSAVSSYNEQFF

V gene: TRBV23-1
J gene: TRBJ1-4
CDR3 protein: CASSHSGRGTNEKLFF

V gene: TRBV29-1
J gene: TRBJ2-1
CDR3 protein: CSADRASSYNEQFF

V gene: TRBV6-1
J gene: TRBJ1-2
CDR3 protein: CASSELQAGAPYGYTF

V gene: TRBV2
J gene: TRBJ2-1
CDR3 protein: CASSFLLAGMMNEQFF